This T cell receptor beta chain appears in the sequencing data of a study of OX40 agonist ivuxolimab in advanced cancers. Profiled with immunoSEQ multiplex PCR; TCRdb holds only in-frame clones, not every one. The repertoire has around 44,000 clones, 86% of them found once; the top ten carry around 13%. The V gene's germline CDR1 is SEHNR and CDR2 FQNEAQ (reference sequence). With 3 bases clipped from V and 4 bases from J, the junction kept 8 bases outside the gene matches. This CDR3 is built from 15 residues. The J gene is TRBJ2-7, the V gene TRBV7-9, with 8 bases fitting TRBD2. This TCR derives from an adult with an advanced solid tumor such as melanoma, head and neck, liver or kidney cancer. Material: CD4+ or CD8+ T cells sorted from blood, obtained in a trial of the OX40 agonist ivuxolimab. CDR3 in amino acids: CASSLVTSGLYEQYF. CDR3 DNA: TGTGCCAGCAGCTTGGTCACTAGCGGCTTATACGAGCAGTACTTC.